This TCR beta chain was identified during a study of T-cell memory formation after mild COVID-19. Study-level information: Largely donor-specific TCR clusters were found. Study outcomes and limitations: Still unconfirmed is whether the second-wave clones peaking on day 37 recognized SARS-CoV-2. While clones contracting from day 15 to 85 were balanced between CD4 and CD8, later expanders leaned CD4+. Memory cells collected pre-infection included some clones that later responded, suggesting cross-reactive memory joined.

The length of the CDR3 is 15 residues. CDR1 and CDR2 (germline): MNHNY, SVGAGI (reference sequence). Trimming at V came to 0 bases and at J to 2 bases, leaving 2 bases not matched to a gene. As to this clonotype: Its antigen is not identified.

TCRdb ran MiXCR on the 5' RACE reads and lists one entry per CDR3 protein. The table shows 300,000 to 400,000 distinct CDR3 sequences, with over 25% occurring only once. The gene calls are TRBV6-6 and TRBJ2-5; TRBD2 agrees at 8 bases. The sample was PBMCs or a T cell subset sorted from them (not recorded which). The TCR originated in an adult woman who had mild COVID-19 (a few samples of this study predate the infection). Cell type and time point are not known. This chain's CDR3 is CASSYSAGGQETQYF. In DNA, the CDR3 is TGTGCCAGCAGTTACTCGGCGGGGGGACAAGAGACCCAGTACTTC.